These 21 T cell receptor beta chains share one sample of origin, sequenced in a study of blood T cell repertoires in COVID-19. Generated by immunoSEQ multiplex PCR, the TCRdb table keeps only in-frame clones and is missing some. Among hundreds of thousands of clones listed, just over 85% were seen once. The sample consisted of peripheral blood. Every receptor here comes from an elderly man with acute or convalescent COVID-19.

V and J are TRBV13 and TRBJ2-7; TRBD2 agrees at 8 bases. CDR1 and CDR2 from the germline V gene are PRHDT and FYEKMQ (reference sequence). After removal of 4 bases from V and 2 bases from J, the junction contained 7 bases not matched to a gene. CDR3 length: 15 residues. CDR3 coding DNA: TGTGCCAGCAGCTCACGGTTTAGCGGGGCCTACGAGCAGTACTTC. This codes for CASSSRFSGAYEQYF.

The J gene is TRBJ1-2, the V gene TRBV12-3 or TRBV12-4, with 8 bases lining up with TRBD1. J lost 5 bases, V lost 6 bases, and 5 bases had no gene match. The length of the CDR3 is 13 residues. The CDR3: CASRTDRAYGYTF. The DNA of the CDR3 is TGTGCCAGCAGGACGGACAGGGCGTATGGCTACACCTTC.

J is TRBJ1-6 and V is TRBV6-1; 11 nucleotides line up with TRBD1. The length of the CDR3 is 16 residues. J gave up 9 bases and V 1 base, and 5 bases lay outside the gene matches. CDR1 and CDR2 from the germline V gene are MNHNS and SASEGT. CDR3 sequence: CASSEVMGQGVSPLHF. The DNA for the CDR3 is TGTGCCAGCAGTGAAGTTATGGGACAGGGGGTTTCACCCCTCCACTTT.

The chain carries TRBV2 and TRBJ1-2; D is possibly TRBD1 (6 bases). The CDR3 runs to 12 residues. The germline V and J ends were trimmed by 5 bases and 8 bases, with 12 bases remaining between them. CDR1 and CDR2 (germline): SNHLY, FYNNEI. The CDR3 coding sequence is TGTGCCAGCAGTAAGGACAGTTTCGGCTACACCTTC. It translates to CASSKDSFGYTF.

This clone was detected only a few times. The chain has TRBV5-4 and TRBJ2-3; TRBD2 might be the D (5 bases). CDR1 is SGHNT, CDR2 YYREEE, per germline (reference sequence). The CDR3 extends over 15 amino acids. Trimming pared 4 bases from V and 1 base from J, leaving 13 bases between. The CDR3, as DNA: TGTGCCAGCAGCGCCTGGGCGGGCGGCACAGATACGCAGTATTTT. As protein: CASSAWAGGTDTQYF.

The chain employs TRBV6-5 and TRBJ2-2; D remains unclear. The CDR3 runs to 12 residues. With 8 bases removed from V and 4 bases from J, the gap between germline ends came to 8 bases. Per the germline V gene, CDR1 is MNHEY and CDR2 is SVGAGI. The CDR3 protein is CASWQSTGELFF. The CDR3 region has the DNA TGTGCCAGCTGGCAAAGCACCGGGGAGCTGTTTTTT.

This clone was observed once. The rearrangement joins TRBV19 to TRBJ2-3; unclear D gene. This CDR3 spans 12 amino acids. Germline values: CDR1 LNHDA, CDR2 SQIVND (reference sequence). Trimming cost V 3 bases and J 5 bases, with 6 bases left between them. The CDR3 DNA reads TGTGCCAGTAGTATTGGTAGAGATACGCAGTATTTT. Protein product: CASSIGRDTQYF. Using reference TRBV19 and TRBJ2-3 for the parts outside the CDR3, the full variable domain is DGGITQSPKYLFRKEGQNVTLSCEQNLNHDAMYWYRQDPGQGLRLIYYSQIVNDFQKGDIAEGYSVSREKKESFPLTVTSAQKNPTAFYLCASSIGRDTQYFGPGTRLTVL.

The rearrangement joins TRBV29-1 to TRBJ2-1; possibly TRBD2 for D (5 bases). Germline loops: CDR1 SQVTM, CDR2 ANQGSEA. The CDR3 has 12 amino acids. V was clipped by 1 base and J by 15 bases, with 16 bases between them. The CDR3 DNA is TGCAGCGTTGAAGGCCTAGGAGGATCAGGGTTCTTC. Translation: CSVEGLGGSGFF.

This chain joins TRBV18 and TRBJ2-1; 13 bases are a match to TRBD2. The V gene's germline CDR1 is KGHSH and CDR2 LQKENI. This CDR3 region has 17 residues. The V gene end was trimmed by 4 bases and the J gene end by 3 bases; junction bases not matched to a gene: 6. CDR3 sequence: CASSLQRTSGSYNEQFF. Written as DNA, the CDR3 is TGTGCCAGCTCACTCCAAAGGACTAGCGGGAGCTACAATGAGCAGTTCTTC.

V usage is TRBV19 and J usage is TRBJ1-4; a possible D gene is TRBD1 (6 bases). V lost 6 bases and J lost 8, with 16 bases in between. Looked up from germline, CDR1 is LNHDA and CDR2 is SQIVND (reference sequence). The CDR3 runs to 14 residues. This chain's CDR3 is CASSPAGAGEKLFF. The CDR3 bases are TGTGCCAGTAGCCCCGCGGGGGCGGGAGAAAAACTGTTTTTT.

CDR3 loop: CASSTQEGLRTDTQYF. The CDR3 DNA follows: TGTGCCAGCAGCACCCAGGAGGGGTTGCGGACAGATACGCAGTATTTT. The rearrangement uses TRBV7-2 and TRBJ2-3, with a possible D match to TRBD2 (6 bases). Germline lookup yields CDR1 SGHTA and CDR2 FQGNSA. The ends were cut back, 5 bases at V and 3 bases at J, with 18 bases in the middle. The CDR3 runs 16 residues.

The rearrangement links TRBV10-3 to TRBJ2-3, with a possible D match to TRBD1 (6 bases). The germline CDR1 and CDR2 sequences are ENHRY and SYGVKD. CDR3 size: 15 residues. V was shortened by 4 bases and J by 2 bases, with 13 bases between the two germline ends. CDR3 loop: CAISGVDSFTDTQYF. Here the CDR3 DNA reads TGTGCCATCAGTGGTGTGGACAGCTTCACAGATACGCAGTATTTT.

V gene TRBV7-2 combines with J gene TRBJ2-5; D is unresolved. In germline, CDR1 is SGHTA, CDR2 FQGNSA. The ends were cut back, 2 bases at V and 1 base at J, with 5 bases in the middle. The CDR3 is 13 amino acids. CDR3 bases: TGTGCCAGCAGCTTAAACAGCCAAGAGACCCAGTACTTC. Its translation: CASSLNSQETQYF. Drawing the rest from reference TRBV7-2 and TRBJ2-5, the complete variable domain is GAGVSQSPSNKVTEKGKDVELRCDPISGHTALYWYRQSLGQGLEFLIYFQGNSAPDKSGLPSDRFSAERTGGSVSTLTIQRTQQEDSAVYLCASSLNSQETQYFGPGTRLLVL.

This clone appeared a few times. The chain combines TRBV7-6 with TRBJ2-1; D possibly corresponds to TRBD1 (5 bases). CDR3 length: 16 amino acids. The germline V gene has CDR1 SGHVS and CDR2 FNYEAQ. Trimming took off 6 bases at V and 0 bases at J, with 15 bases between the two ends. The CDR3 DNA reads as TGTGCCAGCAGTCCTGCAGGGTCATACTCCTACAATGAGCAGTTCTTC. Its protein is CASSPAGSYSYNEQFF.

This clone has just one count. The chain carries TRBV5-1 and TRBJ1-4; possible D gene TRBD1, 6 bases. The germline V and J ends were trimmed by 5 bases and 0 bases, with 11 bases remaining between them. The CDR3 covers 15 residues. Germline assignment: CDR1 SGHRS and CDR2 YFSETQ. The CDR3 sequence is CASSRQESTNEKLFF. CDR3 bases: TGCGCCAGCAGTAGACAGGAGTCAACTAATGAAAAACTGTTTTTT.

The chain employs TRBV4-1 and TRBJ2-7; 9 bases align to TRBD1. This CDR3 is built from 17 residues. Germline CDR1 is MGHRA and CDR2 is YSYEKL. V gave up 1 base and J gave up 0 bases; unmatched junction bases: 7. DNA for the CDR3: TGCGCCAGCAGCCAAGCCCTTCCGGGACAGGGCTCCTACGAGCAGTACTTC. Protein sequence: CASSQALPGQGSYEQYF.

In nucleotides, the CDR3 is TGTGCCAGCAGCCCCAAGCAGCGGGAAAACACAGATACGCAGTATTTT. Translating gives CASSPKQRENTDTQYF. The J gene is TRBJ2-3, the V gene TRBV5-4, with 7 nucleotides matching TRBD2. The CDR3 has 16 residues. V shed 4 bases and J 2 bases; nucleotides not matched to a gene: 10. Germline-derived CDR1 and CDR2 are SGHNT and YYREEE (reference sequence).

The CDR3 nucleotides read TGTGCCAGCAGCTTGGCGGGAGCTGTCGATGAGCAGTTCTTC. Residues: CASSLAGAVDEQFF. The chain couples TRBV7-7 to TRBJ2-1, with 7 positions matching TRBD2. Germline V lookup: CDR1 SSHAT, CDR2 FNYEAQ (reference sequence). Losses at the gene ends were 3 bases for V and 8 bases for J; bases not matched to a gene: 7. The CDR3 spans 14 residues.

CDR3 sequence reads: CSASLGTGMNQPQHF. CDR3 sequence (DNA): TGCAGTGCTAGTTTGGGGACAGGGATGAATCAGCCCCAGCATTTT. The chain employs TRBV20-1 and TRBJ1-5; 9 nucleotides line up with TRBD1. This CDR3 region has 15 residues. CDR1 DFQATT and CDR2 SNEGSKA come from the germline V gene (reference sequence). The V and J ends lost 3 bases and 4 bases, in that order; junction bases with no gene match: 7.

The chain combines TRBV10-3 with TRBJ2-5; TRBD2 matches at 14 bases. The V segment lost 2 bases and the J segment 4 bases; nucleotides outside the gene matches: 12. Germline CDR1 and CDR2: ENHRY and SYGVKD. This CDR3 is built from 19 residues. CDR3 nucleotides: TGTGCCATCAGTGAGGCGGGTATATCCGGACTAGCGGGAGGAGAGACCCAGTACTTC. Encoded protein: CAISEAGISGLAGGETQYF.

The gene calls are TRBV7-2 and TRBJ2-1; TRBD1 aligns across 8 bases. This CDR3 has 14 amino acids. J lost 8 bases, V lost 4 bases, and 7 bases had no gene match. The germline gives CDR1 SGHTA, CDR2 FQGNSA. The CDR3 DNA sequence: TGTGCCAGCAGCTCCAGGACAGGGAAGGATGAGCAGTTCTTC. The encoded protein is CASSSRTGKDEQFF.